The T cell receptor beta chain under discussion was sequenced for a study of CD8 T cells in Susac syndrome. High-throughput TCR beta sequencing covered peripheral CD8+ and CD4+ T cells. The germline gives CDR1 LNHDA, CDR2 SQIVND (reference sequence). This CDR3 contains 14 residues. Trimming took 10 bases from V and 1 from J; bases not matched to a gene: 6. After extraction with the RNeasy kit, about 0.5 to 1 ug of the RNA was reverse transcribed using random hexamers. The authors amplified TCR beta CDR3 across 54 Vbeta and 13 Jbeta using immunoSEQ multiplex PCR. MiXCR was run by TCRdb on the immunoSEQ multiplex PCR reads, yielding one entry per CDR3 protein. The sample holds fewer than 250,000 distinct CDR3 sequences, approximately 93% seen once.

Material for sequencing was CD4+ T cells from PBMCs. The TCR sequence derives from a human donor in good health. This chain connects TRBV19 to TRBJ2-2, with 7 nucleotides matching TRBD2. CDR3 loop: CATKAGMNTGELFF. The DNA for the CDR3 is TGTGCCACAAAAGCGGGAATGAACACCGGGGAGCTGTTTTTT. The variable domain in full, with the rest retrieved from reference TRBV19 and TRBJ2-2, is DGGITQSPKYLFRKEGQNVTLSCEQNLNHDAMYWYRQDPGQGLRLIYYSQIVNDFQKGDIAEGYSVSREKKESFPLTVTSAQKNPTAFYLCATKAGMNTGELFFGEGSRLTVL.